One and the same sample provided the 24 T cell receptor beta chains below, sequenced in a study of T-cell memory formation after mild COVID-19. TCRdb passed the 5' RACE reads through MiXCR, listing each CDR3 protein once. Of a few hundred thousand distinct CDR3 sequences in the sample, 15% to 20% were seen once. The sequencing input was PBMCs or a T cell subset sorted from them (not recorded which). The source is a man aged 18-30 years who had mild COVID-19 (a few samples of this study predate the infection). Cell type and time point are not known.

This clonotype was found a few times. This sequence joins TRBV7-8 and TRBJ1-6; D unresolved. Germline loops: CDR1 SGHVS, CDR2 FQNEAQ. The CDR3 is 15 residues long. The germline V and J ends were trimmed by 2 bases and 6 bases, with 11 bases remaining between them. In nucleotides, the CDR3 is TGTGCCAGCAGCTTAATAGACACTGGTAATTCACCCCTCCACTTT. Translating it yields CASSLIDTGNSPLHF.

This clonotype was detected only a few times. CDR3 coding DNA: TGCGCCAGCAGCTACGGGACTAGCGGGGCCCAAGAGACCCAGTACTTC. It yields the protein CASSYGTSGAQETQYF. The chain is built from TRBV5-1 and TRBJ2-5; 13 bases match TRBD2. V lost 3 bases to trimming and J lost 1 base; unmatched junction nucleotides: 3. Germline-derived CDR1 and CDR2 are SGHRS and YFSETQ. This CDR3 comprises 16 residues.

In DNA form, the CDR3 reads TGTGCCAGCAGCTTAGGTCTAGGGGTTTATGGCGGGGAGCTGTTTTTT. It yields the protein CASSLGLGVYGGELFF. The J gene is TRBJ2-2, the V gene TRBV7-2, with a tentative D call TRBD1 (5 bases). CDR1 SGHTA and CDR2 FQGNSA come from the germline V gene. The V end lost 1 base, the J end lost 7 bases, and 16 bases lay between the germline ends. The CDR3 is made up of 16 amino acids.

The CDR3 region has the DNA TGTGCCAGAAGCTTGGCCGGGCAGGTGGATTTGCATCAGCCCCAGCATTTT. It translates to CARSLAGQVDLHQPQHF. The chain couples TRBV5-3 to TRBJ1-5; no firm D call. TRBV5-3 counts as an open reading frame of uncertain function. This CDR3 spans 17 amino acids. Trimming stripped 0 bases from V and 5 bases from J, with 18 bases between.

V gene TRBV7-9 combines with J gene TRBJ2-5, with 10 bases matching TRBD2. CDR1 and CDR2 (germline): SEHNR, FQNEAQ (reference sequence). J was trimmed by 3 bases and V by 3 bases; bases with no gene match: 10. The CDR3 spans 17 residues. The CDR3 region has the DNA TGTGCCAGCAGCTTCGGTCCCAGCGGGGGGGAGGAAGAGACCCAGTACTTC. Protein sequence: CASSFGPSGGEEETQYF. The entire variable domain, with the rest obtained from reference TRBV7-9 and TRBJ2-5, is as follows: DTGVSQNPRHKITKRGQNVTFRCDPISEHNRLYWYRQTLGQGPEFLTYFQNEAQLEKSRLLSDRFSAERPKGSFSTLEIQRTEQGDSAMYLCASSFGPSGGEEETQYFGPGTRLLVL.

The genes are TRBV12-3 or TRBV12-4 and TRBJ2-1; D may be TRBD1 or TRBD2 (6 bases each). Trimming shortened V by 3 bases and J by 6 bases, and 15 bases separated the two germline ends. This CDR3 comprises 15 residues. CDR3 loop: CASSLWGALSNEQFF. The CDR3 nucleotides read TGTGCCAGCAGTTTGTGGGGGGCACTATCCAATGAGCAGTTCTTC.

V and J are TRBV11-2 and TRBJ1-1; 12 bases match TRBD1. Germline-derived CDR1 and CDR2 are SGHAT and FQNNGV. CDR3 size: 17 residues. V gave up 5 bases and J gave up 0 bases; unmatched junction bases: 7. The CDR3 region is CASSPRDRGPMNTEAFF. The CDR3 DNA is TGTGCCAGCAGCCCCCGGGACAGGGGGCCCATGAACACTGAAGCTTTCTTT.

This clonotype has a count of ten or more. This chain links TRBV7-2 with TRBJ2-3; TRBD2 aligns across 10 bases. The length of the CDR3 is 13 residues. Germline values: CDR1 SGHTA, CDR2 FQGNSA. The ends lost 8 bases at V and 6 bases at J; junction bases unmatched: 5. CDR3 DNA sequence: TGTGCCAGCCATAGCGGGGGGCACGATACGCAGTATTTT. Translation: CASHSGGHDTQYF.

The V gene is TRBV7-2, the J gene TRBJ2-3; perhaps D is TRBD1 or TRBD2 (6 bases each). Germline-derived CDR1 and CDR2 are SGHTA and FQGNSA. CDR3 length: 15 residues. Trimming took off 2 bases at V and 2 bases at J, with 11 bases between the two ends. Here the CDR3 reads CASSLRRGHTDTQYF. For the CDR3, the DNA is TGTGCCAGCAGCTTAAGGCGGGGACACACAGATACGCAGTATTTT.

The chain carries TRBV20-1 and TRBJ2-2; D perhaps matches TRBD2 (7 bases). Germline V gene lookup returns CDR1 DFQATT and CDR2 SNEGSKA (reference sequence). This CDR3 has 14 amino acids. The ends were cut back, 5 bases at V and 0 bases at J, with 10 bases in the middle. Here the CDR3 DNA reads TGCAGTGCTCGGGGGGCGTCGAACACCGGGGAGCTGTTTTTT. Translation gives CSARGASNTGELFF.

The rearrangement links TRBV20-1 to TRBJ1-2; D may be TRBD1 (5 bases). Germline V CDR1 and CDR2: DFQATT, SNEGSKA (reference sequence). Trimming left V 5 bases short and J 4 bases short, with 14 bases between. The CDR3 runs 13 residues. The CDR3 sequence: CSASLGGPYGYTF. The CDR3 bases are TGCAGTGCTTCGCTGGGGGGACCCTATGGCTACACCTTC.

The gene calls are TRBV20-1 and TRBJ2-7; 10 nucleotides line up with TRBD1. The germline V gene encodes CDR1 DFQATT and CDR2 SNEGSKA (reference sequence). The CDR3 contains 13 residues. The ends lost 4 bases at V and 3 bases at J; junction bases unmatched: 3. DNA of the CDR3: TGCAGTGCTACCCGGACAGGGGGCTACGAGCAGTACTTC. Translated: CSATRTGGYEQYF.

This sequence joins TRBV5-1 and TRBJ2-5; D possibly uses TRBD1 or TRBD2 (5 bases each). V lost 8 bases and J lost 2, with 10 bases in between. Germline CDR1 and CDR2: SGHRS and YFSETQ. The CDR3 runs 12 residues. The CDR3 loop is CASGTEQETQYF. The CDR3 DNA reads TGCGCCAGTGGGACGGAACAAGAGACCCAGTACTTC.

The V call is TRBV7-2, the J call TRBJ1-1; TRBD1 aligns across 8 bases. CDR1 and CDR2 from the germline V gene are SGHTA and FQGNSA. The CDR3 has 13 amino acids. Trimming cost V 5 bases and J 7 bases; bases outside gene matches: 6. CDR3 nucleotide sequence: TGTGCCAGCAGCATGACAGGGGCCATTGAAGCTTTCTTT. Protein sequence: CASSMTGAIEAFF.

This clonotype was seen many times. The V gene is TRBV20-1, the J gene TRBJ1-1; 7 bases fit TRBD1. CDR1 and CDR2 (germline): DFQATT, SNEGSKA (reference sequence). There are 14 residues in the CDR3. The ends lost 5 bases at V and 0 bases at J; junction bases unmatched: 6. The CDR3 coding sequence is TGCAGTGCTCGATCCGGGACAGTGAACACTGAAGCTTTCTTT. Encoded protein: CSARSGTVNTEAFF.

This clonotype was seen a few times. The CDR3 DNA reads TGTGCCAGCAGTTTAGACTACTCCCAGGCCCAGTACGTC. This gives the protein CASSLDYSQAQYV. The chain couples TRBV12-3 or TRBV12-4 to TRBJ2-7, with D uncertain. This CDR3 comprises 13 residues. Trimming cost V 1 base and J 10 bases, with 14 bases left between them.

The genes are TRBV5-1 and TRBJ2-1, with D unresolved. There are 13 residues in the CDR3. From germline, CDR1 is SGHRS and CDR2 YFSETQ. V lost 0 bases and J 10 bases, leaving 11 bases between the germline ends. Written as DNA, the CDR3 is TGCGCCAGCAGCTTGGATCTAGTACGCGAGCAGTTCTTC. Protein product: CASSLDLVREQFF.

The chain combines TRBV27 with TRBJ2-4; no clear D gene. Germline values: CDR1 MNHEY, CDR2 SMNVEV (reference sequence). V was shortened by 8 bases and J by 2 bases, with 13 bases between the two germline ends. The CDR3 extends over 14 amino acids. The CDR3 coding sequence is TGTGCCAGCTCGAGGTCAGAAACCAAAAACATTCAGTACTTC. It encodes CASSRSETKNIQYF.

This sequence joins TRBV7-2 and TRBJ2-3; 9 bases match TRBD2. This CDR3 region has 12 residues. Losses at the gene ends were 5 bases for V and 6 bases for J; bases not matched to a gene: 0. CDR1 SGHTA and CDR2 FQGNSA come from the germline V gene. The CDR3, as DNA: TGTGCCAGCAGCGGACTAGCGGATACGCAGTATTTT. It codes for CASSGLADTQYF.

The chain employs TRBV7-2 and TRBJ2-3; D remains unclear. Looked up from germline, CDR1 is SGHTA and CDR2 is FQGNSA. The CDR3 has 17 amino acids. V lost 2 bases to trimming and J lost 0 bases, with 15 bases between them. The CDR3 DNA sequence: TGTGCCAGCAGCTTACGCCTGGCGGTGACTAGCACAGATACGCAGTATTTT. It specifies CASSLRLAVTSTDTQYF.

This clonotype was seen only a few times. This sequence joins TRBV4-1 and TRBJ2-7, with 9 bases identical to TRBD1. Germline V gene lookup returns CDR1 MGHRA and CDR2 YSYEKL. The CDR3 extends over 14 amino acids. The trim removed 4 bases at V and 6 bases at J, leaving 7 bases unmatched. The CDR3 is CASSPPGTGIEQYF. The DNA of the CDR3 is TGCGCCAGCAGCCCCCCAGGGACAGGGATCGAGCAGTACTTC.

This clonotype was picked up a small number of times. V usage is TRBV15 and J usage is TRBJ2-2, with 12 positions matching TRBD2. Germline values: CDR1 LNHNV, CDR2 YYDKDF (reference sequence). The CDR3 has 15 amino acids. Trimming took 4 bases from V and 6 from J; bases not matched to a gene: 3. CDR3 in DNA: TGTGCCACCAGCAAACTAGCGGGGGGTCCCGGGGAGCTGTTTTTT. This codes for CATSKLAGGPGELFF.

The table lists this clonotype with a few counts. The rearrangement uses TRBV6-2 or TRBV6-3 and TRBJ1-2; D not resolved. The CDR3 sequence is 13 residues long. Trimming took 7 bases from V and 4 from J, leaving 13 bases between them. Germline CDR1 MNHEY, CDR2 SVGEGT. CDR3 coding DNA: TGTGCCAGCACCATCCGGGCACTCTATGGCTACACCTTC. As protein: CASTIRALYGYTF.

On this clonotype: A much larger clone differs from this one at a single base, so this may be a read error. This sequence joins TRBV12-3 or TRBV12-4 and TRBJ2-1; D gene unclear. Trimming removed 3 bases from V and 8 bases from J, with 2 bases in between. The CDR3 is 10 amino acids. DNA for the CDR3: TGTGCCAGCAGTTTCTATGAGCAGTTCTTC. Its protein is CASSFYEQFF.